Following are 25 T cell receptor beta chains from one sample sequenced in a study of blood T cell repertoires in COVID-19. Sequencing used immunoSEQ multiplex PCR; TCRdb keeps in-frame clones, though not all of them. The sample shows tens of thousands of clones, around 80% of them seen only once. The material sequenced was peripheral blood. All receptors come from a human donor in a cohort sampled during active COVID-19.

The rearrangement joins TRBV4-3 to TRBJ2-7; TRBD1 matches at 7 bases. Germline loops: CDR1 LGHNA, CDR2 YSLEER. V lost 0 bases and J lost 6; bases outside the gene matches: 8. CDR3 length: 15 residues. The CDR3 region is CASSQDRRQGREQYF. The CDR3, as DNA: TGCGCCAGCAGCCAAGATAGGAGACAGGGTCGCGAGCAGTACTTC.

This clone was counted a few times. The J gene is TRBJ2-1, the V gene TRBV11-3; 12 bases are shared with TRBD1. V shed 3 bases, J shed 6 bases, and the junction held 15 bases outside the gene matches. The CDR3 covers 19 residues. CDR1 and CDR2 (germline): SGHNT, YENEEA. The CDR3 here is CASSLGDRGPFDSGNEQFF. DNA for the CDR3: TGTGCCAGCAGCTTGGGGGACAGGGGGCCGTTTGATAGTGGCAATGAGCAGTTCTTC.

This clone has only a few counts. The chain links TRBV5-4 to TRBJ2-7, with 10 bases that match TRBD2. The CDR3 has 15 amino acids. V shed 4 bases, J shed 1 base, and the junction held 5 bases outside the gene matches. Germline V gene lookup returns CDR1 SGHNT and CDR2 YYREEE (reference sequence). DNA for the CDR3: TGTGCCAGCAGCCCGGGGACTAGCGTATCCTACGAGCAGTACTTC. It encodes CASSPGTSVSYEQYF.

This chain links TRBV28 with TRBJ2-1; 8 nucleotides line up with TRBD2. Trimming cost V 7 bases and J 8 bases; bases outside gene matches: 13. Germline loops: CDR1 MDHEN, CDR2 SYDVKM. The CDR3 length is 15 residues. The CDR3 DNA sequence: TGTGCCAGCAAAGAGGGGGGACTAGACGGTTATGAGCAGTTCTTC. Translation: CASKEGGLDGYEQFF.

This clone was seen only a few times. This sequence joins TRBV19 and TRBJ2-1, with 8 bases identical to TRBD1. The germline V gene has CDR1 LNHDA and CDR2 SQIVND (reference sequence). With V trimmed by 3 bases and J by 10 bases, 8 bases remained unmatched. CDR3 length equals 14 residues. The CDR3 DNA reads as TGTGCCAGTAGTATCGGGTCAGGGGGCGGGGAGCAGTTCTTC. Its translation: CASSIGSGGGEQFF.

The chain combines TRBV29-1 with TRBJ1-1; 8 bases map to TRBD1. With V trimmed by 7 bases and J by 4 bases, 8 bases remained unmatched. The V gene's germline CDR1 is SQVTM and CDR2 ANQGSEA. The CDR3 has 13 amino acids. CDR3 sequence: CSAQGALSTEAFF. The CDR3 nucleotides read TGCAGCGCCCAGGGGGCCCTGAGCACTGAAGCTTTCTTT.

This chain uses TRBV29-1 with TRBJ2-7, with 14 bases that match TRBD2. CDR3 length: 16 amino acids. After removal of 6 bases from V and 1 base from J, the junction contained 8 bases not matched to a gene. The V gene's germline CDR1 is SQVTM and CDR2 ANQGSEA. This CDR3 is CSVRGGLAGVSYEQYF. The CDR3 bases are TGCAGCGTGCGGGGGGGACTAGCGGGAGTGTCCTACGAGCAGTACTTC.

The rearrangement joins TRBV5-1 to TRBJ2-7; D perhaps matches TRBD1 (6 bases). The CDR3 is 14 residues long. The germline V gene has CDR1 SGHRS and CDR2 YFSETQ. The germline V and J ends were trimmed by 5 bases and 6 bases, with 18 bases remaining between them. CDR3 region: CASSQLQGRGEQYF. CDR3 in DNA: TGCGCCAGCAGTCAGCTACAGGGAAGGGGCGAGCAGTACTTC.

This clone has just a few counts. V gene TRBV5-1 combines with J gene TRBJ2-2, with 10 bases identical to TRBD2. The CDR3 contains 19 residues. Germline values: CDR1 SGHRS, CDR2 YFSETQ. With 4 bases clipped from V and 0 bases from J, the junction kept 12 bases outside the gene matches. The chain's CDR3 is CASSPNWSTSGPNTGELFF. The CDR3, as DNA: TGCGCCAGCAGCCCAAATTGGTCGACTAGCGGGCCGAACACCGGGGAGCTGTTTTTT.

This rearrangement joins TRBV4-1 to TRBJ1-1; possible D gene TRBD1, 6 bases. Looked up from germline, CDR1 is MGHRA and CDR2 is YSYEKL. Trimming removed 0 bases from V and 0 bases from J, with 11 bases in between. CDR3 length equals 16 residues. The CDR3 here is CASSQDDRTMNTEAFF. Here the CDR3 DNA reads TGCGCCAGCAGCCAAGATGACAGGACCATGAACACTGAAGCTTTCTTT.

This clone was seen a handful of times. The chain uses TRBV24-1 and TRBJ2-3; 9 nucleotides line up with TRBD1. This CDR3 is built from 15 residues. Trimming at V came to 4 bases and at J to 6 bases, leaving 7 bases not matched to a gene. Germline lookup yields CDR1 KGHDR and CDR2 SFDVKD. The CDR3 is CATSEQGQGPDTQYF. The DNA for the CDR3 is TGTGCCACCAGTGAACAGGGACAGGGCCCCGATACGCAGTATTTT.

The chain carries TRBV11-2 and TRBJ2-5, with 8 bases matching TRBD1. V trimming: 4 bases; J trimming: 5 bases; junction bases outside the gene matches: 15. This CDR3 has 17 residues. Germline CDR1 is SGHAT and CDR2 is FQNNGV. The CDR3 DNA is TGTGCCAGCAGCTCCCGAAACCAGGGGGCGCGACGGGAGACCCAGTACTTC. Amino acid sequence: CASSSRNQGARRETQYF.

The chain joins TRBV7-8 to TRBJ1-6; TRBD1 matches at 7 bases. Trimming cost V 1 base and J 10 bases; bases outside gene matches: 4. CDR3 length: 14 amino acids. The germline V gene encodes CDR1 SGHVS and CDR2 FQNEAQ. DNA of the CDR3: TGTGCCAGCAGCTTAGGACAGGGTTGGTCACCCCTCCACTTT. It is translated as CASSLGQGWSPLHF.

V is TRBV2 and J is TRBJ1-5; perhaps TRBD1 as D (5 bases). The germline V gene has CDR1 SNHLY and CDR2 FYNNEI. Trimming took 10 bases from V and 6 from J, leaving 16 bases between them. The CDR3 sequence is 13 residues long. The CDR3 is CAISLGGGQPQHF. For the CDR3, the DNA is TGTGCCATTTCCCTCGGGGGGGGTCAGCCCCAGCATTTT.

The rearrangement links TRBV24-1 to TRBJ2-2; perhaps TRBD2 as D (6 bases). CDR3 length: 13 amino acids. CDR1 is KGHDR, CDR2 SFDVKD, per germline. Trimming took off 7 bases at V and 5 bases at J, with 10 bases between the two ends. In nucleotides, the CDR3 is TGTGCCACCAGGGGGACTGGAACCGGGGAGCTGTTTTTT. It codes for CATRGTGTGELFF.

The rearrangement uses TRBV7-8 and TRBJ2-2; the match to TRBD1 covers 8 bases. The CDR3 has 14 residues. CDR1 SGHVS and CDR2 FQNEAQ come from the germline V gene. Trimming cost V 11 bases and J 4 bases; bases outside gene matches: 9. The CDR3 protein is CAWGQDLRTGELFF. The CDR3 DNA sequence: TGTGCCTGGGGACAGGATCTTCGCACCGGGGAGCTGTTTTTT.

This rearrangement joins TRBV7-9 to TRBJ2-5, with D uncertain. V shed 1 base and J shed 1 base, with 10 bases lying between them. The length of the CDR3 is 15 residues. Germline CDR1 SEHNR, CDR2 FQNEAQ (reference sequence). In nucleotides, the CDR3 is TGTGCCAGCAGCTTAGGAGGTTACTCCCAAGAGACCCAGTACTTC. This translates into CASSLGGYSQETQYF.

In its sample, this clone was seen many times. V is TRBV9 and J is TRBJ2-7, with D tentatively TRBD1 (5 bases). Per the germline V gene, CDR1 is SGDLS and CDR2 is YYNGEE. The CDR3 is made up of 13 amino acids. Trimming took 2 bases from V and 6 from J, leaving 12 bases between them. The CDR3 reads CASSVSQGSEQYF. DNA for the CDR3: TGTGCCAGCAGCGTTTCCCAGGGCAGCGAGCAGTACTTC.

This sequence joins TRBV23-1 and TRBJ2-1; TRBD1 agrees at 8 bases. TRBV23-1 is labeled an ORF, and its function is uncertain. J lost 5 bases, V lost 8 bases, and 23 bases had no gene match. The length of the CDR3 is 19 residues. The CDR3, as DNA: TGCGCCAGCCCCCTAGAGGGCAGGGGGCCGAAACTCCGGGACAATGAGCAGTTCTTC. As protein: CASPLEGRGPKLRDNEQFF.

This clone was detected only once. The J gene is TRBJ2-7, the V gene TRBV7-8, with D tentatively TRBD1 (6 bases). Trimming removed 3 bases from V and 5 bases from J, with 17 bases in between. Per the germline V gene, CDR1 is SGHVS and CDR2 is FQNEAQ. This CDR3 region has 15 residues. CDR3 DNA sequence: TGTGCCAGCAGCTTGAGGGGCAGGGGAGTCCACGAGCAGTACTTC. Translated: CASSLRGRGVHEQYF.

This rearrangement joins TRBV24-1 to TRBJ1-1; 7 nucleotides match TRBD1. The CDR3 sequence is 13 residues long. Germline lookup yields CDR1 KGHDR and CDR2 SFDVKD. The ends lost 9 bases at V and 5 bases at J; junction bases unmatched: 8. DNA of the CDR3: TGTGCCACCGGGAGGACAGGACGGACTGAAGCTTTCTTT. Its translation is CATGRTGRTEAFF.

The chain carries TRBV29-1 and TRBJ2-1; TRBD2 matches 8 bases. Germline V gene lookup returns CDR1 SQVTM and CDR2 ANQGSEA. The CDR3 has 19 amino acids. CDR3 DNA: TGCACGCAATCGGGGGGGTTCTTCGTAAGAGCGGTCCCTTTTAATGAGCAGTTCTTC. Translation gives CTQSGGFFVRAVPFNEQFF.

The chain has TRBV5-1 and TRBJ2-7; TRBD2 matches at 14 bases. The CDR3 loop spans 16 amino acids. V gave up 4 bases and J gave up 4 bases; unmatched junction bases: 7. Germline CDR1 reads SGHRS; CDR2 reads YFSETQ. The CDR3, as DNA: TGCGCCAGCAGCGTTGGGACTAGCGGGAGTGGGTACGAGCAGTACTTC. Amino acids: CASSVGTSGSGYEQYF.

The CDR3 region has the DNA TGTGCCAGCAGTTACGGGCAGGGGGCAAGACAAGAGACCCAGTACTTC. Its protein is CASSYGQGARQETQYF. V and J are TRBV6-6 and TRBJ2-5; TRBD1 matches at 8 bases. The trim removed 2 bases at V and 2 bases at J, leaving 7 bases unmatched. The CDR3 consists of 16 residues. Germline V gives CDR1 MNHNY, CDR2 SVGAGI (reference sequence).

This chain links TRBV6-5 with TRBJ2-7; tentative D call: TRBD1 (5 bases). The CDR3 runs to 13 residues. The germline V gene has CDR1 MNHEY and CDR2 SVGAGI. Trimming cost V 8 bases and J 0 bases, with 11 bases left between them. CDR3 region: CASGHTLSYEQYF. The DNA of the CDR3 is TGTGCCAGCGGACACACACTCTCCTACGAGCAGTACTTC.